This is a list of T cell receptor beta chains from one sample in a study of T cell responses to AZD1222 COVID-19 vaccine. Profiled with immunoSEQ multiplex PCR; TCRdb holds only in-frame clones, not every one. The table shows 100,000 or so clones, with roughly nine tenths occurring only once. The sample here was peripheral blood, taken on day 0 of AZD1222 vaccination. These receptors came from an adult in good health. Each CDR3 is given with its conserved first and last residue. The order of the fields is D gene, clone size, J gene, V gene, CDR3 protein, CDR3 DNA. A D gene is named only where the DNA matches it firmly. Rows may omit the clone size; those that give it use once, few, many or a size class.

>TRBD2|.|TRBJ2-1|TRBV11-2
CASSSLSGSYNEQFF
TGTGCCAGCAGCTCCCTGAGCGGGAGTTACAATGAGCAGTTCTTC
>.|.|TRBJ1-2|TRBV12-5
CASGLVQNYGYTF
TGTGCTAGTGGTTTGGTACAAAACTATGGCTACACCTTC
>.|.|TRBJ2-3|TRBV6-5
CATVGIRTDTQYF
TGTGCCACCGTGGGAATTCGGACAGATACGCAGTATTTT
>.|.|TRBJ2-1|TRBV9
CASGGTGVIYNEQFF
TGTGCCAGCGGCGGTACGGGGGTAATATACAATGAGCAGTTCTTC
>TRBD2|.|TRBJ2-7|TRBV4-2
CASSPSGNYEQYF
TGTGCCAGCAGCCCTAGCGGGAACTACGAGCAGTACTTC
>TRBD2|.|TRBJ2-5|TRBV5-5
CASSRVTSPSQETQYF
TGTGCCAGCAGCCGGGTGACTAGCCCATCACAAGAGACCCAGTACTTC
>.|.|TRBJ2-1|TRBV4-1
CASSQDFRRAEQFF
TGCGCCAGCAGCCAAGATTTCAGGCGGGCGGAGCAGTTCTTC
>TRBD1|.|TRBJ1-5|TRBV19
CASSMGRQGQPQHF
TGTGCCAGTAGTATGGGTCGACAGGGTCAGCCCCAGCATTTT
>.|once|TRBJ2-1|TRBV7-9
CASKSTDSSFYNEQFF
TGTGCCAGCAAGTCGACAGACTCTAGTTTCTACAATGAGCAGTTCTTC
>TRBD2|.|TRBJ2-3|TRBV4-1
CASSQEGSGRIRDTQYF
TGCGCCAGCAGCCAAGAGGGTAGCGGGAGGATCAGAGATACGCAGTATTTT
>TRBD2|.|TRBJ2-5|TRBV10-3
CAISDIPTSSETQYF
TGTGCCATCAGTGATATCCCGACTAGCTCCGAGACCCAGTACTTC
>.|.|TRBJ2-3|TRBV11-2
CASSDSTDTQYF
TGTGCCAGCAGTGATAGCACAGATACGCAGTATTTT
>.|.|TRBJ1-5|TRBV19
CASSIFDSPYQPQHF
TGTGCCAGTAGTATCTTTGATTCACCTTATCAGCCCCAGCATTTT
>.|.|TRBJ1-1|TRBV11-2
CASSLSLGGGAFF
TGTGCCAGCAGCTTATCCTTGGGGGGGGGAGCTTTCTTT
>.|.|TRBJ1-2|TRBV15
CATSRDFDDSGGYTF
TGTGCCACCAGCAGAGATTTCGACGATAGTGGTGGCTACACCTTC
>.|.|TRBJ2-7|TRBV6-5
CASTPGDLSYEQYF
TGTGCCAGCACTCCGGGGGACTTGTCCTACGAGCAGTACTTC
>TRBD2|.|TRBJ2-7|TRBV11-2
CASSSAGVEFNEQYF
TGTGCCAGCAGCTCAGCGGGAGTGGAGTTCAACGAGCAGTACTTC
>.|.|TRBJ1-2|TRBV6-5
CASSSSVSGHGYTF
TGTGCCAGCAGCTCCTCGGTCTCGGGGCATGGCTACACCTTC
>.|.|TRBJ2-1|TRBV10-3
CASWDQLHADEQFF
TGTGCCAGCTGGGACCAACTACATGCGGATGAGCAGTTCTTC
>TRBD2|.|TRBJ2-1|TRBV7-2
CASSLEVAGGYNEQFF
TGTGCCAGCAGCTTAGAGGTAGCGGGAGGCTACAATGAGCAGTTCTTC
>.|.|TRBJ1-2|TRBV28
CASSTGTIHGYTF
TGTGCCAGCAGTACGGGGACAATTCATGGCTACACCTTC
>TRBD2|.|TRBJ2-2|TRBV7-9
CASRQLADHTGELFF
TGTGCCAGCAGGCAACTAGCGGACCACACCGGGGAGCTGTTTTTT
>TRBD1|.|TRBJ1-3|TRBV9
CASSVHRGSGNTIYF
TGTGCCAGCAGCGTCCACAGGGGTTCTGGAAACACCATATATTTT
>.|.|TRBJ2-5|TRBV11-2
CASSLDPAVQETQYF
TGTGCCAGCAGCTTAGATCCAGCGGTCCAAGAGACCCAGTACTTC
>.|.|TRBJ1-6|TRBV5-1
CASSLTQSSYNSPLHF
TGCGCCAGCAGCTTGACCCAGAGCTCCTATAATTCACCCCTCCACTTT
>.|.|TRBJ2-5|TRBV20-1
CSAPRETQYF
TGCAGTGCTCCCCGGGAGACCCAGTACTTC
>TRBD1|.|TRBJ1-6|TRBV6-5
CASTRQGFNSPLHF
TGTGCCAGCACCCGACAGGGCTTTAATTCACCCCTCCACTTT
>TRBD1|.|TRBJ1-4|TRBV28
CASSLWEGQWGEKLFF
TGTGCCAGCAGTTTATGGGAGGGACAGTGGGGCGAAAAACTGTTTTTT
>.|once|TRBJ2-7|TRBV7-3
CASSPGTFPYEQYF
TGTGCCAGCAGCCCCGGGACCTTCCCCTACGAGCAGTACTTC
>TRBD1|.|TRBJ1-1|TRBV10-3
CAISDQTGGRDTEAFF
TGTGCCATCAGTGACCAGACAGGGGGAAGGGACACTGAAGCTTTCTTT
>TRBD1|few|TRBJ2-6|TRBV9
CASSYRGSGQGISGANVLTF
TGTGCCAGCAGCTACCGAGGGTCGGGACAGGGTATCTCTGGGGCCAACGTCCTGACTTTC
>.|few|TRBJ2-1|TRBV5-5
CASSLQNEQFF
TGTGCCAGCAGCTTGCAGAATGAGCAGTTCTTC
>TRBD1|.|TRBJ1-2|TRBV19
CASSIEGDSFYGYTF
TGTGCCAGTAGTATAGAAGGGGACAGCTTCTATGGCTACACCTTC
>TRBD1|.|TRBJ1-2|TRBV18
CASSPPGTGVLVYGYTF
TGTGCCAGCTCACCACCCGGGACAGGGGTCCTCGTCTATGGCTACACCTTC
>TRBD2|.|TRBJ2-1|TRBV6-1
CAISLGLDFSNEQFF
TGTGCCATCTCTCTGGGACTAGATTTCAGCAATGAGCAGTTCTTC
>.|once|TRBJ2-7|TRBV5-5
CASSLVLWDLYEQYF
TGTGCCAGCAGCTTGGTGCTTTGGGACCTCTACGAGCAGTACTTC
>TRBD1|.|TRBJ1-1|TRBV7-8
CASSLGDRVNTEAFF
TGTGCCAGCAGCTTGGGGGACAGGGTGAACACTGAAGCTTTCTTT
>TRBD1|.|TRBJ2-1|TRBV7-9
CASSLRGQWNEQFF
TGTGCCAGCAGCTTAAGGGGACAGTGGAATGAGCAGTTCTTC
>TRBD2|.|TRBJ2-2|TRBV7-3
CASSPGLANTGELFF
TGTGCCAGCAGCCCAGGACTAGCGAACACCGGGGAGCTGTTTTTT
>TRBD2|.|TRBJ2-1|TRBV4-1
CASSQEGGSVYNEQFF
TGCGCCAGCAGCCAAGAGGGCGGGAGTGTCTACAATGAGCAGTTCTTC
>TRBD2|.|TRBJ2-2|TRBV5-1
CASSISGSRNTGELFF
TGCGCCAGCAGCATTAGCGGGAGTCGGAACACCGGGGAGCTGTTTTTT
>.|.|TRBJ1-2|TRBV30
CAWSVSFYGYTF
TGTGCCTGGAGTGTGTCTTTCTATGGCTACACCTTC
>TRBD2|.|TRBJ2-3|TRBV11-2
CASSRFQGLAGEDTQYF
TGTGCCAGCAGCCGGTTCCAAGGACTAGCGGGAGAGGATACGCAGTATTTT
>TRBD2|.|TRBJ2-2|TRBV11-2
CASKGLAGTNTGELFF
TGTGCCAGCAAAGGACTAGCGGGGACGAACACCGGGGAGCTGTTTTTT
>TRBD1|.|TRBJ1-2|TRBV7-2
CASSSHAGGGYGYTF
TGTGCCAGCAGCTCCCACGCAGGGGGCGGGTATGGCTACACCTTC
>.|.|TRBJ2-3|TRBV19
CASSTRGRDTDTQYF
TGTGCCAGTAGTACCCGGGGGCGGGACACAGATACGCAGTATTTT
>TRBD1|.|TRBJ1-2|TRBV6-5
CASSYSGTVDYGYTF
TGTGCCAGCAGTTACTCGGGGACAGTGGATTATGGCTACACCTTC
>.|once|TRBJ1-3|TRBV29-1
CSALETGSNTIYF
TGCAGCGCCCTAGAAACAGGGTCGAACACCATATATTTT
>.|.|TRBJ2-2|TRBV3-1/TRBV3-2
CASSQDRAPAAPGSNTGELFF
TGTGCCAGCAGCCAAGATAGGGCGCCAGCCGCCCCTGGGTCGAACACCGGGGAGCTGTTTTTT
>.|.|TRBJ1-6|TRBV10-3
CAISESGTANSPLHF
TGTGCCATCAGTGAGTCAGGGACGGCGAATTCACCCCTCCACTTT
>.|once|TRBJ2-1|TRBV6-5
CATIDDKEFF
TGTGCCACCATCGACGACAAGGAGTTCTTC
>TRBD1|.|TRBJ1-2|TRBV9
CASTGQGAVIGNYGYTF
TGTGCCAGCACGGGTCAGGGGGCGGTTATTGGTAACTATGGCTACACCTTC
>.|.|TRBJ1-5|TRBV5-5
CASSLGGLGTQPQHF
TGTGCCAGCAGCTTGGGGGGGTTAGGGACTCAGCCCCAGCATTTT
>.|.|TRBJ2-7|TRBV11-2
CASSSSSYEQYF
TGTGCCAGCAGCTCATCGAGCTACGAGCAGTACTTC
>TRBD1|once|TRBJ2-7|TRBV27
CASSLGQSYEQYF
TGTGCCAGCAGTTTGGGACAGTCCTACGAGCAGTACTTC